The sequence of this T cell receptor (beta chain) was determined in a study of prognosis after radiotherapy for stage I lung cancer. The junction had 6 bases not matched to a gene; V was cut back by 3 bases and J by 3 bases. Germline V CDR1 and CDR2: SGDLS, YYNGEE. The length of the CDR3 is 16 residues. With two-round multiplex PCR, TCR beta CDR3 sequences were amplified from genomic DNA. The first PCR round targeted every TRBV and TRBJ gene with specific primers. TCRdb ran MiXCR on the multiplex PCR reads and lists one entry per CDR3 protein. Of roughly 13,000 distinct CDR3 sequences listed, 50% are singletons.

This chain joins TRBV9 and TRBJ2-3; 11 nucleotides line up with TRBD2. Sequenced here: PBMCs, sampled before or after stereotactic body radiation therapy (not recorded which). The receptor was isolated from a donor over 45 with non-small cell lung cancer. The DNA for the CDR3 is TGTGCCAGCAGCGCCTTCAGGACTAGCGGGACAGATACGCAGTATTTT. As protein: CASSAFRTSGTDTQYF.